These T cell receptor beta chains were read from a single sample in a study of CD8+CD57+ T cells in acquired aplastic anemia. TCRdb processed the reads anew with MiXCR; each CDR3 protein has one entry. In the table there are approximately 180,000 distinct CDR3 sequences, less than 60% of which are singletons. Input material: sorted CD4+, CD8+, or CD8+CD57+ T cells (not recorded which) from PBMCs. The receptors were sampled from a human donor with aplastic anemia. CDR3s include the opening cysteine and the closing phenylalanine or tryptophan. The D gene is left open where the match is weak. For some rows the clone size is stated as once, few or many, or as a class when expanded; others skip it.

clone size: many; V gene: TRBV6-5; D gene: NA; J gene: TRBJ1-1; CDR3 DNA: TGTGCCAGCAGTTACTCGACTAGGAACACTGAAGCTTTCTTT; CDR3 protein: CASSYSTRNTEAFF
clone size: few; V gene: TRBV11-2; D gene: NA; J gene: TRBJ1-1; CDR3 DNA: TGTGCCAGCAGCTCCTCTTCACAGGGTGGGAACACTGAAGCTTTCTTT; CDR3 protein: CASSSSSQGGNTEAFF
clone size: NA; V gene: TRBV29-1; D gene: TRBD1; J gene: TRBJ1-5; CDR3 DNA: TGCAGCGTCCAAGACAGGGAGGAGCAGCCCCAGCATTTT; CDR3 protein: CSVQDREEQPQHF
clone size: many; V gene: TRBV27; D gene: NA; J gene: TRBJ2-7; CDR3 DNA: TGTGCCAGCAGTTTTGAGGGACGAAAAGACGAGCAGTACTTC; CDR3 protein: CASSFEGRKDEQYF
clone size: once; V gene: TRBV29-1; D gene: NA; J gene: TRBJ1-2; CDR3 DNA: TGCAGCGTTTCCCGAGACAGCTTCGTCACCTTC; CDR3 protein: CSVSRDSFVTF
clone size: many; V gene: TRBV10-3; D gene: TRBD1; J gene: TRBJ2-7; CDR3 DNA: TGTGCCATCAGTGATCCCGGGACAGGGATCTCCTACGAGCAGTACTTC; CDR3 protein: CAISDPGTGISYEQYF
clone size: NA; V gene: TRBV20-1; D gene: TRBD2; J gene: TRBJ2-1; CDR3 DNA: TGCAGTGCTAGAGACCGGGGGCGACTAGCGGGGAACAATGAGCAGTTCTTC; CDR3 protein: CSARDRGRLAGNNEQFF
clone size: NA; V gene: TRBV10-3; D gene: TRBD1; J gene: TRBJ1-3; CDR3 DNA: TGTGCCATCAGCGGGGGCGACAGGGGAACTGGAAACACCATATATTTT; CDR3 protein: CAISGGDRGTGNTIYF
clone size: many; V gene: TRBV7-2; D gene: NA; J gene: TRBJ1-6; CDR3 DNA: TGTGCCAGCAGCTTGCAGCATAGCAGTAATTCACCCCTCCACTTT; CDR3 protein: CASSLQHSSNSPLHF
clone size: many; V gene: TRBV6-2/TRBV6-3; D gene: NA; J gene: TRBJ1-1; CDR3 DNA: TGTGCCAGCAGCAACCCCCCGGTCGAAGCTTTCTTT; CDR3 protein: CASSNPPVEAFF
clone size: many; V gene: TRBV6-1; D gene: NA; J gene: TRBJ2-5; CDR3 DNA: TGTGCCAGCAGTCCCCGAACAGTTGGATGGAGGGAGACCCAGTACTTC; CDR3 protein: CASSPRTVGWRETQYF
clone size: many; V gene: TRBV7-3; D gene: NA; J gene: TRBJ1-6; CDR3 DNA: TGTGCCAGCAGCTTAAGGCGCCAGGGGAATTCACCCCTCCACTTT; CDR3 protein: CASSLRRQGNSPLHF
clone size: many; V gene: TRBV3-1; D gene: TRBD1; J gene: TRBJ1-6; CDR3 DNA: TGTGCCAGCAGCCTACTCCGGGACAGGGGGACTTCACCCCTCCACTTT; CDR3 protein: CASSLLRDRGTSPLHF
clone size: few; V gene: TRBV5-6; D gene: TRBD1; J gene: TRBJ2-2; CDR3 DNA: TGTGCCAGCAGCTTGGGTGGGACAGGACGGACCGGGGAGCTGTTTTTT; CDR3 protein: CASSLGGTGRTGELFF
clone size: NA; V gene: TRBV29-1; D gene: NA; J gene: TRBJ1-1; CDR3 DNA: TGCAGCGCCAATCCACAGGGAAACACTGAAGCTTTCTTT; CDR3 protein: CSANPQGNTEAFF
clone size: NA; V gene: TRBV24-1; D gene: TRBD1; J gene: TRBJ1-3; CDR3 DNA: TGTGCCACCAGTGATTCACAGGGGGCTGGAAACACCATATATTTT; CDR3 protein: CATSDSQGAGNTIYF
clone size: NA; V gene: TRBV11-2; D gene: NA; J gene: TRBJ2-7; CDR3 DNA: TGTGCCAGCAGCTCACTTCCAGGTGAGCAGTACTTC; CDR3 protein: CASSSLPGEQYF
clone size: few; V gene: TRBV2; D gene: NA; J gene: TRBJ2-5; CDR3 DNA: TGTGCCAGCAGTGTTCTTGAGACCCAGTACTTC; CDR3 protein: CASSVLETQYF
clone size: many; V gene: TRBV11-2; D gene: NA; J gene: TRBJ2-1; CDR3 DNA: TGTGCCAGCAGCCCAAGGGAAGGATCTCGAATCTACAATGAGCAGTTCTTC; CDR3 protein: CASSPREGSRIYNEQFF
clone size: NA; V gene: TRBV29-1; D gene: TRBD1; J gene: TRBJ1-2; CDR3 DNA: TGCAGCGTTACAGGGGTTGGCTACACCTTC; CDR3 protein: CSVTGVGYTF
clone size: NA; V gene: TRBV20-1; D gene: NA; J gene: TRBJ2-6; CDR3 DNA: TGCAGTGCTCTCCACTCTGGGGCCAACGTCCTGACTTTC; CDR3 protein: CSALHSGANVLTF
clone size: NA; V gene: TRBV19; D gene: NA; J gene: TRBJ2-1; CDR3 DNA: TGTGCCAGTAGTATAGGGCTAGCGACCAATGAGCAGTTCTTC; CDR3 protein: CASSIGLATNEQFF
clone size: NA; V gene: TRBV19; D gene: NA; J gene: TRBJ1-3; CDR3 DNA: TGTGCCAGTAGTTTCAGGGGTGGAAACACCATGTATTTT; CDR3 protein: CASSFRGGNTMYF
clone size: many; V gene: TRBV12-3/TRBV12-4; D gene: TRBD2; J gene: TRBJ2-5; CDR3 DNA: TGTGCCAGCAGCCCGGGACTAGGGTGGGAGACCCAGTACTTC; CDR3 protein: CASSPGLGWETQYF
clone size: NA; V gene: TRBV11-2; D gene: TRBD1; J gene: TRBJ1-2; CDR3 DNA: TGTGCCAGCCGTAAACCGGGACAGGGGAAATTCGGCGGCTACACCTTC; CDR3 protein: CASRKPGQGKFGGYTF
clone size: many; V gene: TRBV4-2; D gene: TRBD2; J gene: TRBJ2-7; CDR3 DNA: TGTGCCAGCAGCCAAGGGACTAGCGGGCATTCCTACGAGCAGTACTTC; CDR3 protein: CASSQGTSGHSYEQYF
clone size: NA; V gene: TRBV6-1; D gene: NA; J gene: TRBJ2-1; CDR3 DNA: TGTGCCAGCAGCCTCCTTGGCGGGGCGAAACCCTACAATGAGCAGTTCTTC; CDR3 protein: CASSLLGGAKPYNEQFF
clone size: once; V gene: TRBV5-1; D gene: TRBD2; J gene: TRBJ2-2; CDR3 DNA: TGCGCCAGCAGCTCGGGCCGGGGGGCCGGGGAGCTGTTTTTT; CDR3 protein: CASSSGRGAGELFF
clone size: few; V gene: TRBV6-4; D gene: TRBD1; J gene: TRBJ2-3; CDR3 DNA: TGTGCCAGCAGTGGACAGGGGGCCGCAGATACGCAGTATTTT; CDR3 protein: CASSGQGAADTQYF
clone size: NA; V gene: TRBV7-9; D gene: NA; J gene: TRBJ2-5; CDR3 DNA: TGTGCCAGCAGTGACAGGATTCAAGAGACCCAGTACTTC; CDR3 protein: CASSDRIQETQYF
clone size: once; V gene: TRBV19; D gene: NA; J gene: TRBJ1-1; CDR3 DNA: TGTGCCAGTAGTATACAAGGGGCGAACACTGAAGCTTTCTTT; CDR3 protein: CASSIQGANTEAFF